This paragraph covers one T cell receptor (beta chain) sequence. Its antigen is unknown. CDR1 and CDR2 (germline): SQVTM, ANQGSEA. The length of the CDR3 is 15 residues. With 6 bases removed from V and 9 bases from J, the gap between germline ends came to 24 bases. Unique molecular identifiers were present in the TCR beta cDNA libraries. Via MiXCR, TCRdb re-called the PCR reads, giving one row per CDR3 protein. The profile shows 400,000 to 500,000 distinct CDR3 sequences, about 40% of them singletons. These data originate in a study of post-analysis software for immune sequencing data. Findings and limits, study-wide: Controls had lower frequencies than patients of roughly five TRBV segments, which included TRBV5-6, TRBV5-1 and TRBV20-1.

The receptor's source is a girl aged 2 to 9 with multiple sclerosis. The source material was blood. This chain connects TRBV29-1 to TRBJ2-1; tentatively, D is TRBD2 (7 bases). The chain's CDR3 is CSVTGESLRGAEQFF. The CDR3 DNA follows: TGCAGCGTGACCGGCGAGTCTTTACGGGGGGCTGAGCAGTTCTTC.